This T cell receptor beta chain was recovered during a study of control samples from healthy donors and cancer patients. Deletions cut 5 bases from V and 6 bases from J, with 11 bases between. This CDR3 is 13 amino acids long. Per the germline V gene, CDR1 is SGHRS and CDR2 is YFSETQ. Sequencing used immunoSEQ multiplex PCR; TCRdb keeps in-frame clones, though not all of them. The table has some 140,000 clones, approximately 91% seen once; the top ten hold roughly 8.7%. The sequence derives from a woman aged 25-40 years in good health. The specimen sequenced was blood. This sequence joins TRBV5-1 and TRBJ2-2; weak D call: TRBD1 (5 bases). CDR3 sequence reads: CASSFQGSGELFF. CDR3 sequence (DNA): TGCGCCAGCAGTTTCCAGGGTTCCGGGGAGCTGTTTTTT. The full variable domain, completed using reference TRBV5-1 and TRBJ2-2, is KAGVTQTPRYLIKTRGQQVTLSCSPISGHRSVSWYQQTPGQGLQFLFEYFSETQRNKGNFPGRFSGRQFSNSRSEMNVSTLELGDSALYLCASSFQGSGELFFGEGSRLTVL.